This TCR beta chain appears in the sequencing data of a study of cytomegalovirus exposure and HLA in healthy donors. Looking at the study overall: Later analysis reported that the approximately 130 validation repertoires shared the platform of the approximately 620 first-cohort repertoires.

Overall study findings and caveats: Cytomegalovirus-associated TCR beta chains were listed, numbering 164. Both high specificity and high sensitivity reportedly marked the classifier's diagnosis of cytomegalovirus status. Among TCR sequences, most were rare, though some public TCRs appeared in many donors.

Produced via immunoSEQ multiplex PCR; TCRdb's table is partial and in-frame only. The sample records 95,000 to 120,000 clones, around 95% being singletons. With respect to this clone: The antigen remains undetermined.

What was sequenced was PBMCs. The source is a woman younger than 35 in good health and CMV-seronegative.

The CDR3 nucleotides read TGTGCCAGCAGCTTAATAGTTTCGATCGGCACAGATACGCAGTATTTT. Its translation: CASSLIVSIGTDTQYF. This chain connects TRBV7-9 to TRBJ2-3; no clear D. Trimming stripped 2 bases from V and 1 base from J, with 13 bases between. CDR3 size: 16 residues. From germline, CDR1 is SEHNR and CDR2 FQNEAQ (reference sequence).